This entry lists 3 T cell receptor beta chains sequenced from one sample in a study of T-cell reconstitution after alpha-beta-depleted transplantation in children. Preparation of the TCRbeta library involved a method that used unique molecular identifiers. TCRdb re-analysed the PCR reads in MiXCR, keeping a single row per CDR3 protein. This table holds some 200,000 distinct CDR3 sequences, roughly 6% found once. The sample in question was PBMCs, obtained before TCRalphabeta/CD19-depleted stem cell transplant. Receptors originate from a girl less than two years old with combined immunodeficiency, due to receive a stem cell transplant.

This clonotype was seen many times. V gene TRBV24-1 combines with J gene TRBJ1-2; no firm D call. V was cut by 3 bases and J by 4 bases, with 14 bases left in between. Germline assignment: CDR1 KGHDR and CDR2 SFDVKD. The CDR3 contains 15 residues. The CDR3 protein is CATSDQTDGGYGYTF. The CDR3 DNA sequence: TGTGCCACCAGTGATCAGACGGACGGCGGCTATGGCTACACCTTC.

In its sample, this clonotype was seen many times. As DNA, the CDR3 is TGTGCCAGCAGCCTACAGTTGGGGGGCCCCGCAGATACGCAGTATTTT. Translating gives CASSLQLGGPADTQYF. This sequence joins TRBV7-6 and TRBJ2-3; D is perhaps TRBD1 or TRBD2 (6 bases each). The germline V and J ends were trimmed by 5 bases and 4 bases, with 19 bases remaining between them. Germline lookup yields CDR1 SGHVS and CDR2 FNYEAQ. The CDR3 has 16 amino acids.

In this sample, this clonotype turned up many times. V gene TRBV20-1 combines with J gene TRBJ2-1; TRBD2 aligns across 10 bases. Germline V gene lookup returns CDR1 DFQATT and CDR2 SNEGSKA (reference sequence). The trim removed 6 bases at V and 0 bases at J, leaving 8 bases unmatched. The CDR3 has 16 amino acids. Here the CDR3 DNA reads TGCAGTGCCAGTGGGGCTAGCGGGAGCTCCTACAATGAGCAGTTCTTC. Translated, it gives CSASGASGSSYNEQFF.